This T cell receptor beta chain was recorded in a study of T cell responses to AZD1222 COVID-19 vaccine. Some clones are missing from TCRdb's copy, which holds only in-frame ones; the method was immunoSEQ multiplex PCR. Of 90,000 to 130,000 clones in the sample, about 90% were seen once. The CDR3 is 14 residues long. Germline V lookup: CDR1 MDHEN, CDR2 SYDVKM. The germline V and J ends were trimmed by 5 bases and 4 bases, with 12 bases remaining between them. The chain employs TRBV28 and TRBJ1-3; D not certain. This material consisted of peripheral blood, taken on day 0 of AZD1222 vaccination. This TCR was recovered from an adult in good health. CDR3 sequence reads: CASSVPREGNTIYF. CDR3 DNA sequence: TGTGCCAGCAGTGTACCCCGGGAAGGAAACACCATATATTTT.